What follows describes a single T cell receptor (beta chain). Its target is unknown. Germline V gene lookup returns CDR1 SGHTS and CDR2 YDEGEE. This CDR3 has 15 residues. J was trimmed by 4 bases and V by 4 bases; bases with no gene match: 3. This record comes from a study of T cell responses to AZD1222 COVID-19 vaccine. Findings and limits, study-wide: Nearly half of spike-specific TCRs reportedly target unmutated variant regions. Most donors were white British, females outnumbered males, and clonal diversity was possibly underestimated. Rises in breadth and depth of Spike-specific TCRs came after two AZD1222 doses.

Recipients boosted at about 4 weeks or about 12 weeks are pooled. Assay used: immunoSEQ multiplex PCR; TCRdb lists only in-frame clones, some missing. The sample lists 150,000 or so clones, roughly nine tenths occurring once. This sequence joins TRBV5-8 and TRBJ2-5; 14 nucleotides align to TRBD2. The clonotype comes from an adult who received the AZD1222 COVID-19 vaccine. The specimen was peripheral blood, collected 28 days after the second AZD1222 dose. CDR3: CASSAGTSGRETQYF. For the CDR3, the DNA is TGTGCCAGCAGCGCGGGGACTAGCGGGAGAGAGACCCAGTACTTC. The complete variable domain, with remaining parts taken from reference TRBV5-8 and TRBJ2-5, reads EAGVTQSPTHLIKTRGQQATLRCSPISGHTSVYWYQQALGLGLQFLLWYDEGEERNRGNFPPRFSGRQFPNYSSELNVNALELEDSALYLCASSAGTSGRETQYFGPGTRLLVL.